Below, one T cell receptor (beta chain) is given with its context. The antigen remains undetermined. V dropped 1 base and J dropped 3 bases, with 1 base sitting between them. CDR1 is SNHLY, CDR2 FYNNEI, per germline. This CDR3 has 11 amino acids. Once RNA had been extracted, it was reverse transcribed into cDNA to act as the sequencing template. Here immunoSEQ multiplex PCR was the method, and the copy in TCRdb shows in-frame clones only, minus some. The data contain tens of thousands of clones, approximately 80% of them singletons. These data originate in a study of CD8+ T cells in alopecia areata. Study-level results: Resident alphabeta T cells of normal skin are also sequenced in scalp samples. Scalp lesions, especially in alopecia totalis/universalis, had higher clonality than normal scalp.

The sequenced sample consisted of NKG2D-low CD8+ T cells sorted from blood. The receptor comes from a human donor with alopecia areata. The chain uses TRBV2 and TRBJ2-7; no clear D gene. In DNA, the CDR3 is TGTGCCAGCAGTGAAGTCTACGAGCAGTACTTC. Translating gives CASSEVYEQYF. The full variable domain, its missing parts supplied by reference TRBV2 and TRBJ2-7, is EPEVTQTPSHQVTQMGQEVILRCVPISNHLYFYWYRQILGQKVEFLVSFYNNEISEKSEIFDDQFSVERPDGSNFTLKIRSTKLEDSAMYFCASSEVYEQYFGPGTRLTVT.